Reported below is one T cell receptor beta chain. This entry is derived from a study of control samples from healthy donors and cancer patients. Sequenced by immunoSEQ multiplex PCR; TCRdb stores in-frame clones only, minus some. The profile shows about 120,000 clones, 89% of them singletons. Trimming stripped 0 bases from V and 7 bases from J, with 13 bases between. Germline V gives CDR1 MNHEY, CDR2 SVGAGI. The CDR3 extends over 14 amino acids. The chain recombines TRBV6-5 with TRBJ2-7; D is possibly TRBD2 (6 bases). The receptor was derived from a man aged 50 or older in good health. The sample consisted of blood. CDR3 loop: CASSYSGGLREQYF. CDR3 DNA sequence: TGTGCCAGCAGTTACTCGGGGGGTTTAAGGGAGCAGTACTTC.